The rows below give T cell receptor beta chains drawn from one sample of a study of blood T cell repertoires in COVID-19. The data were produced by immunoSEQ multiplex PCR, yet TCRdb's version contains in-frame clones alone and is incomplete. Among 110,000 to 150,000 clones listed, 88% were seen once. Sequencing was done on a sample of peripheral blood. Source of these receptors: a man in his sixties or seventies with acute or convalescent COVID-19. The conserved cysteine and the conserved F or W are not part of the CDR3 here.

v_gene	j_gene	CDR3aa
TRBV6-5	TRBJ1-4	ASSYEDRAPEKLF
TRBV7-2	TRBJ2-1	ASSLTTSGRYNEQF
TRBV5-1	TRBJ2-7	ASSLARTGGSYEQY
TRBV9	TRBJ1-4	ASSVDFGNEKLF
TRBV19	TRBJ2-3	ASSPAAGGADTQY
TRBV19	TRBJ1-3	AITQGRNTIY
TRBV2	TRBJ1-2	ASSGSTGGRNYGYT
TRBV6-5	TRBJ2-3	ASSSPGADTQY
TRBV5-1	TRBJ1-2	ASRTGTQTNYGYT
TRBV10-1	TRBJ2-1	ASTDTGTSGVNEQF
TRBV5-6	TRBJ1-2	ASSPKTGGVYGYT
TRBV10-3	TRBJ1-2	ATRPTGVNYGYT
TRBV2	TRBJ2-3	ASSDNSGNTQY
TRBV10-1	TRBJ2-3	ASASGQGVDTQY
TRBV21-1	TRBJ2-7	ASSKARTGSYEQY
TRBV18	TRBJ2-7	ASSPPQGVGEQY
TRBV19	TRBJ1-2	ASSIAQVPRGYT
TRBV4-1	TRBJ1-2	ASTAGGANYGYT
TRBV5-1	TRBJ1-6	ASSLTATALDSPLH
TRBV6-1	TRBJ1-3	ASTDPGGVARNTIY
TRBV6-5	TRBJ2-2	ASSYQGWNTGELF
TRBV2	TRBJ1-1	ASSRLMNTEAF
TRBV3-1/TRBV3-2	TRBJ2-3	ASSLRLDRGTDTQY
TRBV28	TRBJ1-5	ASTTGSLINQPQH
TRBV11-1	TRBJ2-5	ASSRRDRRDQETQY
TRBV6-5	TRBJ2-5	ASSLQAGQETQY
TRBV27	TRBJ2-2	ASSLGQGSTGELF
TRBV4-1	TRBJ1-2	ASSQDAGGADYGYT
TRBV24-1	TRBJ2-2	ATSDPRTVTGELF
TRBV12-3/TRBV12-4	TRBJ2-7	ASSSTGTYEQY
TRBV6-4	TRBJ2-2	ASRRQATGELF
TRBV5-1	TRBJ2-4	ASSATRDKSIQY
TRBV7-2	TRBJ2-5	ASSLSFAGGQETQY
TRBV2	TRBJ1-2	ASTSTGTGYT
TRBV10-3	TRBJ2-7	AISEGQASYEQY
TRBV5-1	TRBJ2-7	ASSPYGGTGVSYEQY